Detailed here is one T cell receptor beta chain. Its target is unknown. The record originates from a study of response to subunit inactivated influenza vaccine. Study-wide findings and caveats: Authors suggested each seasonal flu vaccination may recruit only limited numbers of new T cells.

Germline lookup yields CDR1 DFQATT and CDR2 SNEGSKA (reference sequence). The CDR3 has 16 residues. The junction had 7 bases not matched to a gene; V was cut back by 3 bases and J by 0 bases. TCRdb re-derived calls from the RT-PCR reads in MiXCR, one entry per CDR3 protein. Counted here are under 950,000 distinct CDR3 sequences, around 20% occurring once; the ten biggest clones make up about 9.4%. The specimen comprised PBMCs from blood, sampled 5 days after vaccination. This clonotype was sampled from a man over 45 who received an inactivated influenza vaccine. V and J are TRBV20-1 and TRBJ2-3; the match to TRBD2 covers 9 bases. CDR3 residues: CSASSSGVTSTDTQYF. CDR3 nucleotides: TGCAGTGCTAGTTCTAGCGGGGTAACTAGCACAGATACGCAGTATTTT.